This T cell receptor (beta chain) was captured by sequencing in a study of shared clonotypes between healthy human individuals. Findings of the study overall: The study found about 5% of naive CD4 clonotypes shared across several donors. A generally larger estimated richness was seen in naive subsets than in memory subsets.

Notes on this clone: What it binds is unknown.

The naive CD8 fraction comprised CD45RO-negative cells positively selected for CCR7 and excluded terminally differentiated effector memory CD45RA+ cells. Germline loops: CDR1 SGDLS, CDR2 YYNGEE. The CDR3 length is 15 residues. V dropped 3 bases and J dropped 0; count of bases not matched to a gene: 4. Here immunoSEQ multiplex PCR was the method, and the copy in TCRdb shows in-frame clones only, minus some. The sample holds some 2.1 million clones, over 85% seen once. The receptor's source is a man between 18 and 29 years old in good health. The sample was naive CD8+ T cells sorted from blood. This chain joins TRBV9 and TRBJ2-5, with 8 bases lining up with TRBD1. CDR3: CASSATGEDQETQYF. CDR3 sequence (DNA): TGTGCCAGCAGCGCGACAGGGGAGGACCAAGAGACCCAGTACTTC.